Listed here are 16 T cell receptor beta chains from one sample, sequenced in a study of blood T cell repertoires in COVID-19. Assay: immunoSEQ multiplex PCR; the TCRdb copy retains only in-frame clones and omits some. The table shows about 68,000 clones, with 85% occurring only once. The sequencing input was peripheral blood. These receptors came from a man aged 50 or older with acute or convalescent COVID-19.

This clone was detected only once. CDR3 coding DNA: TGTGCCAGTAGGGCTGGAGTAGCAAACACTGAAGCTTTCTTT. This sequence encodes CASRAGVANTEAFF. The genes are TRBV19 and TRBJ1-1; D ambiguous. The CDR3 extends over 14 amino acids. The germline V gene encodes CDR1 LNHDA and CDR2 SQIVND (reference sequence). Trimming left V 6 bases short and J 2 bases short, with 13 bases between.

This clone was counted a single time. The chain recombines TRBV27 with TRBJ1-5; D call uncertain. Germline V gives CDR1 MNHEY, CDR2 SMNVEV (reference sequence). V shed 3 bases and J shed 11 bases, with 14 bases lying between them. The CDR3 is 13 residues long. CDR3 region: CASSFRRGETQHF. DNA for the CDR3: TGTGCCAGCAGTTTTCGACGGGGAGAGACCCAGCATTTT.

The chain couples TRBV19 to TRBJ2-7, with TRBD1 as a possible D gene (6 bases). Germline CDR1 is LNHDA and CDR2 is SQIVND (reference sequence). This CDR3 is built from 13 residues. The ends were cut back, 5 bases at V and 7 bases at J, with 15 bases in the middle. The CDR3 sequence is CASSRQGSSEQYF. The CDR3 nucleotides are TGTGCCAGTAGTCGTCAGGGGTCCTCGGAGCAGTACTTC.

The rearrangement uses TRBV5-1 and TRBJ2-1, with D hard to call. This CDR3 region has 14 residues. The germline V gene encodes CDR1 SGHRS and CDR2 YFSETQ. Deletions cut 1 base from V and 5 bases from J, with 10 bases between. The CDR3 sequence: CASSLSPTNNEQFF. The DNA of the CDR3 is TGCGCCAGCAGCTTGTCTCCCACTAACAATGAGCAGTTCTTC.

The chain recombines TRBV4-1 with TRBJ1-2; 11 nucleotides agree with TRBD1. The length of the CDR3 is 17 residues. V was clipped by 4 bases and J by 0 bases; unmatched bases: 7. Germline-derived CDR1 and CDR2 are MGHRA and YSYEKL. CDR3 loop: CASSRGQGALANYGYTF. CDR3 nucleotides: TGCGCCAGCAGCCGAGGACAGGGGGCACTGGCTAACTATGGCTACACCTTC.

The genes are TRBV5-1 and TRBJ2-1; 8 bases match TRBD1. V lost 2 bases to trimming and J lost 6 bases; unmatched junction nucleotides: 7. This CDR3 spans 15 amino acids. Germline CDR1 SGHRS, CDR2 YFSETQ. In nucleotides, the CDR3 is TGCGCCAGCAGCTTATCAGGGGGCCTTTTCAATGAGCAGTTCTTC. This encodes CASSLSGGLFNEQFF.

This clone was detected once. This chain links TRBV11-3 with TRBJ2-7, with TRBD2 identical over 12 bases. The CDR3 contains 18 residues. V gave up 6 bases and J gave up 1 base; unmatched junction bases: 13. Germline CDR1 reads SGHNT; CDR2 reads YENEEA. The CDR3 DNA is TGTGCCAGCAGTTCCCGGTCCGGACTAGCGGGGTTTTCCTACGAGCAGTACTTC. Translating it yields CASSSRSGLAGFSYEQYF.

V and J are TRBV7-2 and TRBJ1-4; 10 nucleotides line up with TRBD1. J lost 8 bases, V lost 1 base, and 7 bases had no gene match. The CDR3 length is 16 residues. The V gene's germline CDR1 is SGHTA and CDR2 FQGNSA. The CDR3: CASSLGTGGYNEKLFF. The CDR3 DNA follows: TGTGCCAGCAGCTTAGGGACAGGGGGATACAACGAAAAACTGTTTTTT.

This CDR3 reads CASSQDPAGEHNEQFF. The CDR3 DNA reads as TGTGCCAGCAGCCAAGATCCTGCGGGGGAGCACAATGAGCAGTTCTTC. The V gene is TRBV3-1 (or the pseudogene TRBV3-2), the J gene TRBJ2-1, with 7 bases fitting TRBD2. V was clipped by 0 bases and J by 5 bases; unmatched bases: 7. The germline V gene has CDR1 LGHDT and CDR2 YNNKEL (reference sequence). The CDR3 has 16 residues.

This chain connects TRBV18 to TRBJ1-3; D is perhaps TRBD1 (6 bases). CDR1 KGHSH and CDR2 LQKENI come from the germline V gene. The CDR3 spans 15 residues. Trimming cost V 5 bases and J 2 bases, with 13 bases left between them. CDR3 region: CASSAEQGTGNTIYF. The CDR3 DNA sequence: TGTGCCAGCTCAGCAGAACAGGGTACTGGAAACACCATATATTTT.

This sequence joins TRBV6-5 and TRBJ1-5; 8 bases agree with TRBD1. The CDR3 contains 14 residues. Germline values: CDR1 MNHEY, CDR2 SVGAGI. Trimming removed 6 bases from V and 3 bases from J; junction bases left unmatched: 4. CDR3 coding DNA: TGTGCCAGCAGCCCGACAGGGGACAATCAGCCCCAGCATTTT. It specifies CASSPTGDNQPQHF.

The gene calls are TRBV18 and TRBJ2-7, with D possibly TRBD1 on 6 matching bases. Germline CDR1 and CDR2: KGHSH and LQKENI. V was pared by 3 bases and J by 6 bases, with 15 bases between. The CDR3 is made up of 14 amino acids. The DNA for the CDR3 is TGTGCCAGCTCACCGTCAGGGGCGCTTGGCGAGCAGTACTTC. It translates to CASSPSGALGEQYF.

The chain uses TRBV2 and TRBJ2-2; no definite D call. V was shortened by 7 bases and J by 2 bases, with 11 bases between the two germline ends. The CDR3 extends over 14 amino acids. CDR1 is SNHLY and CDR2 is FYNNEI in the germline V gene. Here the CDR3 reads CASNYLKNTGELFF. The DNA for the CDR3 is TGTGCCAGCAACTACCTAAAAAACACCGGGGAGCTGTTTTTT.

The chain joins TRBV12-3 or TRBV12-4 to TRBJ1-5, with a tentative D call TRBD1 (6 bases). The CDR3 length is 13 residues. Trimming took 4 bases from V and 2 from J, leaving 6 bases between them. This CDR3 is CASSSGGNQPQHF. DNA of the CDR3: TGTGCCAGCAGTTCAGGGGGCAATCAGCCCCAGCATTTT.

This clone was found a few times. The V call is TRBV5-5, the J call TRBJ2-5; 7 nucleotides agree with TRBD2. Germline CDR1 is SGHKS and CDR2 is YYEKEE (reference sequence). Losses at the gene ends were 4 bases for V and 2 bases for J; bases not matched to a gene: 11. The CDR3 is made up of 16 amino acids. In nucleotides, the CDR3 is TGTGCCAGCAGCCCGCCTGGCCTGCGGGGGCAAGAGACCCAGTACTTC. Translated, it gives CASSPPGLRGQETQYF.

The chain employs TRBV4-2 and TRBJ2-2; TRBD2 aligns across 7 bases. The CDR3 spans 17 residues. Germline V lookup: CDR1 LGHNA, CDR2 YNFKEQ. The J segment lost 4 bases and the V segment lost 0 bases, leaving 8 bases of the junction unmatched. CDR3 in DNA: TGTGCCAGCAGCCAAGATCCCGGGGGGTCATTCACCGGGGAGCTGTTTTTT. This codes for CASSQDPGGSFTGELFF.